A selection of T cell receptor beta chains follows, all from one sample in a study of blood T cell repertoires in COVID-19. Repertoires were generated with immunoSEQ multiplex PCR, while TCRdb's copy carries only in-frame clones and drops some. The sample has 250,000 to 300,000 clones; 70% to 90% are singletons. Sequences were obtained from peripheral blood. These receptors were taken from a man in his sixties who had recovered from COVID-19. The CDR3 runs from the conserved cysteine through the conserved F or W. The D gene is left open where the match is weak. Rows may omit the clone size; those that give it use once, few, many or a size class.

d_gene	abundance	v_gene	j_gene	CDR3nt	CDR3aa
NA	NA	TRBV7-9	TRBJ2-3	TGTGCCAGCAGCCACACAGATACGCAGTATTTT	CASSHTDTQYF
TRBD1	NA	TRBV5-1	TRBJ2-5	TGCGCCAGCAGCTGGACAGGGAACCAAGAGACCCAGTACTTC	CASSWTGNQETQYF
NA	NA	TRBV6-1	TRBJ2-2	TGTGCCAGCAGTGAAAGACGGGGCGGGGAGCTGTTTTTT	CASSERRGGELFF
NA	NA	TRBV6-5	TRBJ1-1	TGTGCCACCACGACAGGTTTAGAAACTGAAGCTTTCTTT	CATTTGLETEAFF
TRBD2	NA	TRBV5-1	TRBJ2-2	TGCGCCAGCAACCCAGCGGGGGGGCTTACCGGGGAGCTGTTTTTT	CASNPAGGLTGELFF
NA	NA	TRBV4-1	TRBJ1-4	TGCGCCAGCAGCCGAGGGTCCCAGGTGATTAATGAAAAACTGTTTTTT	CASSRGSQVINEKLFF
NA	NA	TRBV19	TRBJ1-5	TGTGCCAGTAGTTCACAGGGTGCAAGCAATCAGCCCCAGCATTTT	CASSSQGASNQPQHF
TRBD2	NA	TRBV5-3	TRBJ2-7	TGTGCCAGAAGGGCTTCTGGACTAGCGTACTACGAGCAGTACTTC	CARRASGLAYYEQYF
TRBD1	NA	TRBV19	TRBJ1-4	TGTGCCAGTAGTAGCCGGACAGGGGGATTTGGTGAACTGTTTTTT	CASSSRTGGFGELFF
NA	NA	TRBV5-1	TRBJ1-4	TGCGCCAGCAGCCTGAATTGGGGGGTTAATGAAAAACTGTTTTTT	CASSLNWGVNEKLFF
NA	NA	TRBV14	TRBJ2-1	TGTGCCAGCAGCCAAGGAGGCCAGTCCCGCAATGAGCAGTTCTTC	CASSQGGQSRNEQFF
NA	NA	TRBV3-1/TRBV3-2	TRBJ2-1	TGTGCCAGCAGCCCTAGGTACCCGGGCTCCTACAATGAGCAGTTCTTC	CASSPRYPGSYNEQFF
NA	NA	TRBV29-1	TRBJ1-1	TGCAGCGCCAGACAGACCAACACTGAAGCTTTCTTT	CSARQTNTEAFF
NA	NA	TRBV6-6	TRBJ2-2	TGTGCCAGCACCCCGAACTCCTCCGGGGAGCTGTTTTTT	CASTPNSSGELFF
NA	NA	TRBV24-1	TRBJ2-1	TGTGCCACCAGTGATCCCTGGACAGAGGGACCCGACAATGAGCAGTTCTTC	CATSDPWTEGPDNEQFF
TRBD1	NA	TRBV3-1/TRBV3-2	TRBJ1-5	TGTGCCAGCAGCCGGGACAGGGGTTATGAGCCCCAGCATTTT	CASSRDRGYEPQHF
NA	NA	TRBV28	TRBJ1-3	TGTGCCAGCAGTTTCTCCAGACAAGGAAACACCATATATTTT	CASSFSRQGNTIYF
TRBD1	NA	TRBV5-1	TRBJ1-6	TGCGCCAGCAGCTTAAGGACAGGGGATGGTTCACCCCTCCACTTT	CASSLRTGDGSPLHF
NA	NA	TRBV4-1	TRBJ2-7	TGCGCCAGCAGCCAAAAAACCGGGACACCCTCCTACGAGCAGTACTTC	CASSQKTGTPSYEQYF
NA	NA	TRBV4-1	TRBJ2-7	TGCGCCAGCAGCCAAGATCGAGGCGCAGCCGGGATTTTGAACGAGCAGTACTTC	CASSQDRGAAGILNEQYF
TRBD1	NA	TRBV28	TRBJ2-7	TGTGCCAGCAGTACCGCCGGGACAGGGTCCTACGAGCAGTACTTC	CASSTAGTGSYEQYF
TRBD1	NA	TRBV3-1/TRBV3-2	TRBJ1-2	TGTGCCAGCAGCCAATGGGACAGGGTTGGAGGCTACACCTTC	CASSQWDRVGGYTF
NA	NA	TRBV28	TRBJ1-4	TGTGCCAGCAGTTTGGACAGTAATGAAAAACTGTTTTTT	CASSLDSNEKLFF
NA	NA	TRBV21-1	TRBJ2-5	TGTGCCAGCAGCAAAATGACAGGTCGGGAGACCCAGTACTTC	CASSKMTGRETQYF
TRBD1	NA	TRBV2	TRBJ1-1	TGTGCCAGCAGTCCAGAGGACAGGGGGGAAGCTTTCTTT	CASSPEDRGEAFF
NA	NA	TRBV30	TRBJ2-4	TGTGCCTGGAGTGTATTACGGGGGGCCAAAAACATTCAGTACTTC	CAWSVLRGAKNIQYF
TRBD2	NA	TRBV7-8	TRBJ2-1	TGTGCCAGCAGCTTTAGCGGGAAGGGGTGGGGTGAGCAGTTCTTC	CASSFSGKGWGEQFF
NA	NA	TRBV29-1	TRBJ1-2	TGCAGCGTTCCCTCGGCAGGGGACTATGGCTACACCTTC	CSVPSAGDYGYTF
TRBD1	NA	TRBV2	TRBJ2-7	TGTGCCAGCAGTGTGACAGGGGGGTACGAGCAGTACTTC	CASSVTGGYEQYF
NA	NA	TRBV5-5	TRBJ2-7	TGTGCCAGCAGCTTGCCAGACAGGTACTTCTACGAGCAGTACTTC	CASSLPDRYFYEQYF
NA	NA	TRBV5-1	TRBJ2-6	TGCGCCAGCAGCTTGGAACTTAAGGGGGCCAACGTCCTGACTTTC	CASSLELKGANVLTF
NA	NA	TRBV2	TRBJ1-2	TGTGCCAGCGCAGCCGGGGTACTTTTTGGCTACACCTTC	CASAAGVLFGYTF
TRBD1	NA	TRBV30	TRBJ1-4	TGTGCCTGGGGGACAGGGACTAATGAAAAACTGTTTTTT	CAWGTGTNEKLFF
TRBD2	NA	TRBV28	TRBJ2-1	TGTGCCAGCAGTTTTTGGCGGGGGGGCCGCAATGAGCAGTTCTTC	CASSFWRGGRNEQFF
NA	NA	TRBV28	TRBJ2-3	TGTGCCAGCAGTTTTCAGTTCGGGAGAAGCACAGATACGCAGTATTTT	CASSFQFGRSTDTQYF
TRBD1	NA	TRBV13	TRBJ1-2	TGTGCCAGCAGCATCGGACAGGGAGGCTACACCTTC	CASSIGQGGYTF
NA	NA	TRBV11-2	TRBJ2-2	TGTGCCAGCAGCTTTGGGGGGACCAACACCGGGGAGCTGTTTTTT	CASSFGGTNTGELFF
NA	NA	TRBV18	TRBJ2-7	TGTGCCAGCTCACTCCCCCGGACGGGGTTGGCCAACGAGCAGTACTTC	CASSLPRTGLANEQYF
NA	NA	TRBV4-2	TRBJ2-7	TGTGCCAGCAGCCAAGATGAGTGGTCCTACGAGCAGTACTTC	CASSQDEWSYEQYF
NA	NA	TRBV5-5	TRBJ2-7	TGTGCCAGCAGCTTCGGGACACCTAACTACGAGCAGTACTTC	CASSFGTPNYEQYF
NA	NA	TRBV5-1	TRBJ1-1	TGCGCCAGCAGCTTGGCCTTGGGCGTGGGTATGAACACTGAAGCTTTCTTT	CASSLALGVGMNTEAFF
TRBD1	once	TRBV5-1	TRBJ1-2	TGCGCCAGCAGCTCAGGGCGGGACAGAGACTATGGCTACACCTTC	CASSSGRDRDYGYTF
NA	NA	TRBV12-1	TRBJ2-3	TGTGCCAGCACGATGCTAACAGCGCAAGGGAGGACAGATACGCAGTATTTT	CASTMLTAQGRTDTQYF
NA	NA	TRBV2	TRBJ2-5	TGTGCCAGCAGTGGGGGGCAGGGCACCAAGACCCAGTACTTC	CASSGGQGTKTQYF
NA	NA	TRBV18	TRBJ2-2	TGTGCCAGCTCACCAGCGGGACTCCTAACCGGGGAGCTGTTTTTT	CASSPAGLLTGELFF
NA	NA	TRBV19	TRBJ2-5	TGTGCCAGTAGTGAAAGGGGGATACAAGAGACCCAGTACTTC	CASSERGIQETQYF
TRBD2	few	TRBV7-9	TRBJ2-7	TGTGCCAGCAGCCCGACTAGCGGCAGCTCCTACGAGCAGTACTTC	CASSPTSGSSYEQYF
TRBD2	NA	TRBV5-1	TRBJ2-5	TGCGCCAGCAGACCCGGGACTAGCGGGGGGGCGAGGGAGACCCAGTACTTC	CASRPGTSGGARETQYF
TRBD1	NA	TRBV5-1	TRBJ2-7	TGCGCCAGCAAGCTGGGGACAGGGGGGGCCTACGAGCAGTACTTC	CASKLGTGGAYEQYF
NA	NA	TRBV19	TRBJ2-7	TGTGCCAGTAGTATAGATCTCTACTACGAGCAGTACTTC	CASSIDLYYEQYF
NA	NA	TRBV25-1	TRBJ2-3	TGTGCCAGCAGTCCCCTGGATACGCAGTATTTT	CASSPLDTQYF
TRBD1	NA	TRBV9	TRBJ1-4	TGTGCCAGCAGCGCTCAGGGGGCAGTTGCTAATGAAAAACTGTTTTTT	CASSAQGAVANEKLFF
TRBD1	NA	TRBV7-8	TRBJ2-1	TGTGCCAGCAGCGTAGGACAGGGGTATGAGCAGTTCTTC	CASSVGQGYEQFF